The entry below describes one TCR beta chain. The sample originates from a study of blood T cell repertoires in COVID-19. As for the study in general: Some COVID-19 samples were acute and others convalescent; all came from the United States, Italy and Spain. Nucleic acid was either cDNA or gDNA, and it came from T cells, B-cell-depleted T cells, or PBMCs.

This CDR3 is 16 amino acids long. Germline CDR1 reads LGHNA; CDR2 reads YNFKEQ. With 3 bases clipped from V and 2 bases from J, the junction kept 6 bases outside the gene matches. Enrolled during active infection, Seattle patients were then followed longitudinally. In the study's own analysis: The assay estimated nucleated cells by amplifying reference gene primers. Sequencing was performed with immunoSEQ multiplex PCR; in TCRdb, only in-frame clones are kept and a portion is missing. The V and J calls and clone size are taken from that table; D and trimming were inferred from the DNA. The sample lists around 330,000 clones; approximately 88% were seen once.

The sequence derives from a woman in her twenties or thirties with COVID-19, enrolled during active disease. Sample: peripheral blood. The chain combines TRBV4-2 with TRBJ2-5, with TRBD1 identical over 10 bases. The CDR3 nucleotides read TGTGCCAGCAGCCAGCGGGGACAGGGGAATCAAGAGACCCAGTACTTC. This translates into CASSQRGQGNQETQYF.